This entry concerns a single T cell receptor (beta chain). The CDR3 is 13 amino acids. V gave up 7 bases and J gave up 0 bases, with 9 bases separating them. The germline gives CDR1 SNHLY, CDR2 FYNNEI. Authors' processing steps: Nucleated cell number was recorded as an estimate derived from reference gene primer amplification. The data were produced by immunoSEQ multiplex PCR, yet TCRdb's version contains in-frame clones alone and is incomplete. The V and J calls and the clone size are those of that table, but D and trimming were determined from the DNA. The sample lists some 70,000 clones; around 84% were seen once. The data derive from a study of blood T cell repertoires in COVID-19. Study details: Spain, Italy and the United States supplied samples that represented acute and convalescent COVID-19. The analysed material was cDNA or gDNA that came from T cells, B-cell-depleted T cells, or PBMCs.

This sequence was found in a man in his fifties with active COVID-19. The V gene is TRBV2, the J gene TRBJ1-1; D is uncertain. The sample consisted of peripheral blood. The CDR3 sequence: CASTAGMNTEAFF. CDR3 sequence (DNA): TGTGCCAGCACGGCAGGCATGAACACTGAAGCTTTCTTT.